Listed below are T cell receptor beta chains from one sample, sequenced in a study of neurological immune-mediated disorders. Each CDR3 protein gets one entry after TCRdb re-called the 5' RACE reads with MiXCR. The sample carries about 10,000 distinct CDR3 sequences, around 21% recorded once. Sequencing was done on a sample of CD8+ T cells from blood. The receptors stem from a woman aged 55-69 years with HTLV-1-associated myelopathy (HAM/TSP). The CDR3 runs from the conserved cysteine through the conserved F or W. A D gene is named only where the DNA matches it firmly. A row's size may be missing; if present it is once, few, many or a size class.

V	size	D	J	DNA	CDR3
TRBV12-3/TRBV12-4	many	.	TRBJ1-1	TGTGCCAGCAGTCCCTCCTTCACCTTCGACACTGAAGCTTTCTTT	CASSPSFTFDTEAFF
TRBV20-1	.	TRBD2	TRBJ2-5	TGCAGTGCTAGAGATCTCGTAGCGGGGGACCAAGAGACCCAGTACTTC	CSARDLVAGDQETQYF
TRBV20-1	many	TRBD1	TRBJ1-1	TGCAGTGCTAAGGCGGAGGGGGCCCGTGCCCGGGGAGCTTTCTTT	CSAKAEGARARGAFF
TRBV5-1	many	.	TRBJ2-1	TGCGCCAGCAGCTTGGTTGGCAGGGGCCTTTACAATGAGCAGTTCTTC	CASSLVGRGLYNEQFF
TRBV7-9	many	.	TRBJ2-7	TGTGCCAGCAGCTTAGGCGCACAATCCCCCTACGAGCAGTACTTC	CASSLGAQSPYEQYF
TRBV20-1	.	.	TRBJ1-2	TGCAGTGCTACAGGCGGTCGCAGGGGCTACACCTTC	CSATGGRRGYTF
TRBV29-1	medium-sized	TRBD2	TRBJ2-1	TGCAGCGTCGGACTAGCGGGGGGGATCTACAATGAGCAGTTCTTC	CSVGLAGGIYNEQFF
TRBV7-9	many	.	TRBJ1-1	TGTGCCAGCAGCTTTCCAGGGGCGGCTGAAGCTTTCTTT	CASSFPGAAEAFF
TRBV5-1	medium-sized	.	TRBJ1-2	TGCGCCAGCAGCTTGGGGGGCGTCGCTGGCTACACCTTC	CASSLGGVAGYTF
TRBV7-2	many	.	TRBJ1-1	TGTGCCAGCAGCTTAGCACCCCTCGAAGCTTTCTTT	CASSLAPLEAFF
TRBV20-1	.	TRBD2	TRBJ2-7	TGCAGTGCTAGAGATCCTAGCGGGGGGTCTAGGGAGCAGTACTTC	CSARDPSGGSREQYF
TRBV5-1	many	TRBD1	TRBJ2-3	TGCGCCAGCAGGGAAGGGACAGGGGGCACAGATACGCAGTATTTT	CASREGTGGTDTQYF
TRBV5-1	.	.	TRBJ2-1	TGCGCCAGCAGCTTTTATACGGAGCAGTACAATGAGCAGTTCTTC	CASSFYTEQYNEQFF
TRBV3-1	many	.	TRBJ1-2	TGTGCCAGCAGCCAAGAGTATTTGGCGGGTGGCTACACCTTC	CASSQEYLAGGYTF
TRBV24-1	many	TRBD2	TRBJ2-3	TGTGCCACCAGTAGTACAGCGGGGGGCCTGCCTTCGAGCACAGATACGCAGTATTTT	CATSSTAGGLPSSTDTQYF
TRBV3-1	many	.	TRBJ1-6	TGTGCCAGCAGCCACGAGCGCAGGGGTGGAATAGGGTCACCCCTCCACTTT	CASSHERRGGIGSPLHF
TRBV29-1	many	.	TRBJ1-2	TGCAGCGTCCCAAGGGTCCGAGAGAATTATGGCTACACCTTC	CSVPRVRENYGYTF
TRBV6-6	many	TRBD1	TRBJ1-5	TGTGCCAGCGGGACAGGGGGGGGTCAGCCCCAGCATTTT	CASGTGGGQPQHF
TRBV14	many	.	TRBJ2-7	TGTGCCAGCAGCCACGGATCAGGAGCCTACGAGCAGTACTTC	CASSHGSGAYEQYF
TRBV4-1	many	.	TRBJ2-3	TGCGCCAGCAGCCCGAGGATGGGGGGCAGCACAGATACGCAGTATTTT	CASSPRMGGSTDTQYF
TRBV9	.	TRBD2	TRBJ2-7	TGTGCCAGCAGCGTAGCGGGGAGGGACTACGAGCAGTACTTC	CASSVAGRDYEQYF
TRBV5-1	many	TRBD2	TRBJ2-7	TGCGCCAGCAGCTTGGAGGGACTAGGCCGAGACGAGCAGTACTTC	CASSLEGLGRDEQYF
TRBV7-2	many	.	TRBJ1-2	TGTGCCAACTCCTCGGCAACCCCGCCGGATTATGGCTACACCTTC	CANSSATPPDYGYTF
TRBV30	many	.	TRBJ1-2	TGTGCCTGGAGAGACGAGCCAACCAACTATGGCTACACCTTC	CAWRDEPTNYGYTF
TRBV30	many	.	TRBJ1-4	TGTGCCTGGAGTTGGGGCTTAGATGAAAAACTGTTTTTT	CAWSWGLDEKLFF
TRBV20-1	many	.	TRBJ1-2	TGCAGTGCTTCAGGGTGGGGGGGCTACACCTTC	CSASGWGGYTF
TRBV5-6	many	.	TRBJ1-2	TGTGCCAGCAGCTTGTGGGGGGGCTATGGCTACACCTTC	CASSLWGGYGYTF